These T cell receptor beta chains were read from a single sample in a study of T-cell reconstitution after alpha-beta-depleted transplantation in children. TCRdb re-derived calls from the PCR reads in MiXCR, one entry per CDR3 protein. The table has about 610,000 distinct CDR3 sequences, 10% seen once. The input for sequencing was PBMCs from the stem cell graft donor, taken from the stem cell graft. All receptors come from a human donor who donated a stem cell graft to a child with acute myeloid leukemia. Each CDR3 is given with its conserved first and last residue. D genes are given only for firm matches. Clone sizes are given selectively: once, few, many, or a class where the clone is expanded.

clone size	V gene	D gene	J gene	CDR3 DNA	CDR3 protein
many	TRBV6-5	TRBD1	TRBJ2-7	TGTGCCAGCAGCAAAACCGGGACAGGGGTCCGCTCCTACGAGCAGTACTTC	CASSKTGTGVRSYEQYF
many	TRBV4-2	.	TRBJ1-4	TGTGCCAGCAGCCAAGAGGGCGGGATGGGGGAAAAACTGTTTTTT	CASSQEGGMGEKLFF
.	TRBV11-2	.	TRBJ2-2	TGTGCCAGCAGAGTCCCCACCGGGGAGCTGTTTTTT	CASRVPTGELFF
few	TRBV15	TRBD1	TRBJ2-5	TGTGCCACCAGCAAGACAGGGGCGCAAGAGACCCAGTACTTC	CATSKTGAQETQYF
few	TRBV15	.	TRBJ2-1	TGTGCCACCAGCAGAGATTCAACTTCAGGGAGGCTAAACAATGAGCAGTTCTTC	CATSRDSTSGRLNNEQFF
many	TRBV6-5	.	TRBJ2-1	TGTGCCAGCAGTTACTCGGGCCAATACAATGAGCAGTTCTTC	CASSYSGQYNEQFF
.	TRBV20-1	TRBD2	TRBJ2-7	TGCAGTGCTAGAGATCCTGGGACTAGCGGGATAGGCGAGCAGTACTTC	CSARDPGTSGIGEQYF
many	TRBV5-1	TRBD1	TRBJ2-3	TGCGCCAGCAGCCCCAGGGGACAGGGAAGCTTCAGCACAGATACGCAGTATTTT	CASSPRGQGSFSTDTQYF
.	TRBV2	.	TRBJ1-3	TGTGCCAGCAGTGATCAACCGGGCACTGGAAACACCATATATTTT	CASSDQPGTGNTIYF
few	TRBV6-2/TRBV6-3	TRBD2	TRBJ2-3	TGTGCCAGCAGCACCTACCGCCTAGCGGGAGAGGGAGATACGCAGTATTTT	CASSTYRLAGEGDTQYF
.	TRBV6-2/TRBV6-3	.	TRBJ2-7	TGTGCCAGCAGTGAGGGGGACAACTCCTACGAGCAGTACTTC	CASSEGDNSYEQYF
.	TRBV29-1	.	TRBJ1-3	TGCAGCGTTGTCAAGGGAGGAGGAAACACCATATATTTT	CSVVKGGGNTIYF
few	TRBV29-1	.	TRBJ2-2	TGCAGCACCTCCGGGACAAACACCGGGGAGCTGTTTTTT	CSTSGTNTGELFF
.	TRBV20-1	.	TRBJ1-5	TGCAGTGCTTCCCACCGGGGCGACAATCAGCCCCAGCATTTT	CSASHRGDNQPQHF
few	TRBV5-8	TRBD1	TRBJ2-2	TGTGCCAGCAGCAGGGACAGCCGGCTGGACACCGGGGAGCTGTTTTTT	CASSRDSRLDTGELFF
few	TRBV30	TRBD1	TRBJ1-5	TGTGCCTGGACTCGGACAGGGGACAATCAGCCCCAGCATTTT	CAWTRTGDNQPQHF
few	TRBV29-1	.	TRBJ2-1	TGCAGCGCCCGTCCGTGGGAGCAAGACGATGAGCAGTTCTTC	CSARPWEQDDEQFF
many	TRBV12-3/TRBV12-4	TRBD2	TRBJ2-7	TGTGCCAGCAGCCCGGGGGGGGCGGGAGGTAATGAGCAGTACTTC	CASSPGGAGGNEQYF
.	TRBV20-1	TRBD2	TRBJ2-1	TGCAGTGCTAGATCCGGGACTAGCGGCTCCTACAATGAGCAGTTCTTC	CSARSGTSGSYNEQFF
few	TRBV20-1	.	TRBJ1-6	TGCAGTGCCAACGCTCCGGGGACCGGGTCACCCCTCCACTTT	CSANAPGTGSPLHF
.	TRBV7-2	TRBD1	TRBJ1-6	TGTGCCAGCAGCTTAGCTGGGGGACAGACTAATTCACCCCTCCACTTT	CASSLAGGQTNSPLHF
many	TRBV20-1	TRBD1	TRBJ2-7	TGCAGTGCTAGTTCGGGACAGGGAGGGTACGAGCAGTACTTC	CSASSGQGGYEQYF
.	TRBV12-5	.	TRBJ2-3	TGTCCCCCGGAGGATACGCAGTATTTT	CPPEDTQYF
few	TRBV20-1	.	TRBJ1-3	TGCAGTGCTAGAGATGCCAGAAGCTCTGGAAACACCATATATTTT	CSARDARSSGNTIYF
few	TRBV7-2	.	TRBJ2-3	TGTGCCAGCAGCGCCCAATTAAGTCGAGATACGCAGTATTTT	CASSAQLSRDTQYF
.	TRBV7-9	.	TRBJ2-7	TGTGCCAGCAGCGCCACAGGGACGGCCTACGAGCAGTACTTC	CASSATGTAYEQYF
many	TRBV18	.	TRBJ2-7	TGTGCCAGCTCACCACAGGGGAAGTACGAGCAGTACTTC	CASSPQGKYEQYF
few	TRBV20-1	TRBD1	TRBJ2-1	TGCAGTGCGCCCCCCCGGGACAGCTACAATGAGCAGTTCTTC	CSAPPRDSYNEQFF
few	TRBV24-1	TRBD2	TRBJ2-1	TGTGCCGCCGCTAGCGGGGGCAATGAGCAGTTCTTC	CAAASGGNEQFF